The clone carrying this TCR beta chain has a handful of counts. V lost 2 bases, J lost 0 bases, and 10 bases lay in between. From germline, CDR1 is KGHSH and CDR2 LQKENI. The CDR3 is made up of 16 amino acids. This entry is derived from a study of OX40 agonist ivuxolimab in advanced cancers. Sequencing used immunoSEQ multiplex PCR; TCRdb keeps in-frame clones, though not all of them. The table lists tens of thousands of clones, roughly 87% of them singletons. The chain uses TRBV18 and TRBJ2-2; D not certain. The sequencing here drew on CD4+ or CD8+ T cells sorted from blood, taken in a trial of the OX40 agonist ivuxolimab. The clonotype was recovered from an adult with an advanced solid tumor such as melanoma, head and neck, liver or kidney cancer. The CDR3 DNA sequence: TGTGCCAGCTCACCAGTCCAGATGGCGAACACCGGGGAGCTGTTTTTT. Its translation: CASSPVQMANTGELFF.